Sequencing of this TCR beta chain was carried out in a study of cytomegalovirus exposure and HLA in healthy donors. About the study: Out of approximately 170 million T cells, an earlier analysis found around 120 million unique TCR beta sequences in total. Study-level findings and limits: Analyzed later, most CMV-associated TCR beta chains appeared HLA-restricted. It was in a later analysis that TCR association rates were seen to vary by HLA locus, highest for DRB1 and lowest for HLA-C.

A multiplex PCR was run with 60 Vbeta primers and 13 Jbeta primers. Only in-frame clones appear in the TCRdb table, and some are missing; sequencing was by immunoSEQ multiplex PCR. In the table there are about 150,000 clones, approximately 9% of which are singletons. As regards this clone: Its target is not known.

The origin of this receptor is a male donor in good health and CMV-seronegative. Material for sequencing was PBMCs.

CDR3 sequence (DNA): TGTGCCAGCAGCTTAGGACCGACGGGGAACTATGGCTACACCTTC. Its translation is CASSLGPTGNYGYTF. The chain recombines TRBV7-6 with TRBJ1-2, with D uncertain. V dropped 1 base and J dropped 2 bases, with 11 bases sitting between them. This CDR3 is built from 15 residues. CDR1 and CDR2 (germline): SGHVS, FNYEAQ.